The subject of this entry is one TCR beta chain. It lacks a known antigen. Base qualities are missing; no much larger clone stands one base away. This entry belongs to a study of cytomegalovirus exposure and HLA in healthy donors (dated by TCRdb to about 2017). Regarding the research as a whole: In an earlier analysis of roughly 590 of the donors, around 290 Gb of sequence data and 117 million unique TCR beta sequences from 180 million or so T cells were reported. A later analysis re-analyzed previously published TCR beta repertoires from approximately 670 donors and added high-resolution HLA genotyping to study TCR occurrence patterns. The study used immunosequencing to profile the T cell repertoires of approximately 690 subjects and linked those repertoires to cytomegalovirus serostatus. An early release that covered around 590 HLA-typed donors contained approximately 300 gigabases of sequencing data and some 87 million unique TCR sequences. Of the 300 to 450 genotyped donors, 75% to 85% were placed in the genetic ancestry cluster associated with self-reported Caucasian donors. In a later genetic analysis, genome-wide SNP genotypes for about three fifths of the roughly 670 donors were used, and that subset was treated as a discovery cohort. Donor age, sex, ethnicity and CMV serostatus were compiled alongside the repertoire data. An earlier analysis of roughly 580 of the donors used high-throughput TCR beta sequencing to judge whether each TCR beta V gene segment behaved as functional or pseudogenic. The study aimed to test whether cataloging public T cell receptors could reveal signatures of past pathogen exposure. In addition to the first cohort of around 670 subjects, a separate validation cohort of 100 to 150 different subjects was used. The number of typed donors differed by locus: about 629-640 for A, B, C, DRB1 and DQB1; approximately 520 for DQA1; 606 for DPA1; and roughly 490 for DPB1. Four to six DR-DQ haplotypes were handled as single units for association and clustering because linkage in the cohort was strong. Across some 400 genotyped donors of the cohort, an average of about 200,000 unique TCR beta nucleotide sequences per donor were sequenced, and around 19% of those sequences were non-productive. All discovery cohort repertoires had been generated using a single sequencing platform. The study combined high-throughput TCR immunosequencing, statistical association of individual TCRs with disease status, and machine learning to predict cytomegalovirus infection status. The later analysis used no new phenotypic data to find candidate immune exposures, relying instead on TCR beta sequences and their occurrence across donors. Class I and class II HLA loci were covered by the typing at four-digit resolution.

Library generation was performed with the immunoSEQ multiplex PCR assay. For the multiplex PCR, a mixture combining 60 forward primers for TCR Vbeta segments and 13 reverse primers for TCR Jbeta segments was used. A multiplex PCR assay on genomic DNA amplified the CDR3 region of rearranged TCR beta genes. The Illumina HiSeq System was used to sequence the amplified TCR beta libraries as 87-base-pair reads. On the authors' methods: A later analysis tallied approximately 87 million unique TCR beta chains across the 640 or so repertoires, and around 12 million of those chains were shared by two or more donors. To remove PCR and sequencing errors, raw reads were error-corrected and collapsed into unique sequences using a nearest-neighbor algorithm that merged closely related sequences. CDR3 sequences were aligned to IMGT reference sequences to assign V, D and J gene segments. For a sequence to be retained, a match of at least six nucleotides was required to both a V gene segment and a J gene segment. Rearrangements were called productive when the CDR3 lacked stop codons and stayed in frame with V and J; all others were non-productive. Following IMGT convention, CDR3 was defined as the stretch from the second conserved V-encoded cysteine up to the conserved J-encoded phenylalanine. The earlier analysis of fewer than 750 of the donors excluded sequences that lacked an unambiguous match to a single V gene segment. An earlier analysis of around 600 of the donors classified V segments as functional when productive rearrangements were above 56.7% and as segregating when the standard deviation between donors was above 5%. To diagnose cytomegalovirus status from the catalog of TCR beta chain sequences, a statistical classification framework was built. V and J gene assignment, in a later analysis, came from comparing TCR nucleotide sequences with IMGT/GENE-DB human TR gene sequences. A later analysis assigned CDR3 sequences and most-parsimonious VDJ recombination scenarios with the TCRdist pipeline. A later analysis defined each TCR beta chain by its CDR3 amino acid sequence plus V-gene family, and excluded reads lacking a unique V-gene family. As a way to deal with suspected cross-contamination and a sequencing artifact, a later analysis dropped 500 to 700 nucleotide sequences that were highly shared and had low generation probability. In a later analysis, a clonal expansion index was calculated for each public chain from normalized within-repertoire ranks of inferred template counts. Generation probabilities in a later analysis came from a VDJ recombination model fitted to out-of-frame rearrangements, and those results were checked against IGoR. A later analysis scored TCR-TCR, TCR-HLA and TCR-CMV co-occurrence with hypergeometric tests, applying a repertoire-size bias correction to TCR pairs. To estimate false discovery rates, a later analysis permuted the HLA or CMV assignments 20 times. In a later analysis, co-occurring TCRs were grouped using DBSCAN, and TCRdist sequence similarity was added for clustering within HLA-allele-positive subsets. Repertoires with fewer than 30,000 or more than 120,000 public chains, plus five repertoires with anomalous nucleotide sharing, were excluded from co-occurrence clustering. TCRdb limited this immuneACCESS table to in-frame rearrangements with V and J called. A share of clones is missing; checked studies link under half to unresolved V genes, and the rest is unexplained. V and J calls and clone size are given by that table; D and trimming were obtained from the DNA. The sample table shows about 99,000 clones, and around 82% are seen once. The top ten clones comprise 1.5% to 2% of the sample.

The germline V gene supplies CDR1 MDHEN and CDR2 SYDVKM. The CDR3 measures 16 amino acids from cysteine to phenylalanine. Kept here is only the CDR3 DNA, which spans 48 bases and is read in frame from base 1. Germline trimming: 5 bases from V, 1 base from J; junction bases outside gene matches: 6. Points the paper makes about the study in general: Because counts were too low, seventeen rarely observed V segments, including chromosome 9 orphons, were left out of the earlier analysis of 500 to 650 of the donors. When HLA alleles, especially DR and DQ, strongly co-occurred, attributing TCR associations to individual alleles was difficult. At a false discovery rate of 0.05, a later analysis linked 15,000 to 20,000 TCR beta sequences to specific HLA alleles. Three of the identified cytomegalovirus-associated TCR beta chains were confirmed in vitro to be specific for cytomegalovirus antigens. A further reported finding was that TCR beta sequences accurately predicted the HLA-A and HLA-B alleles for most subjects in the first cohort. The cohort was sequenced for TCR beta chains only, and without alpha or paired-chain data the features that could be detected were limited. Most TCR sequences were observed very rarely across donors, whereas some public TCRs were present in many individuals. In a later analysis, HLA-associated TCR beta chains showed more clonal expansion and lower generation probabilities than non-associated chains that were equally common. An earlier analysis of approximately 530 of the donors showed that most TCR beta V segments appeared in productive rearrangements either about 87% or about 30% of the time, which broadly matched IMGT annotations. The study gave a list of over 150 TCR beta chains associated with cytomegalovirus. The classifier was reported to diagnose cytomegalovirus status with high specificity and sensitivity in both the original and validation cohorts. According to a later analysis, parvovirus B19, influenza, CMV and Epstein-Barr virus appeared linked to several top co-occurrence clusters. For the cohort, immune exposure information was limited to CMV serostatus. Sequencing depth was assumed to be roughly uniform across donors in the presence/absence analyses, though that assumption may not hold. According to a later analysis, TCR association rates differed among HLA loci, with DRB1 alleles showing the most associated TCRs and HLA-C alleles showing the fewest. Correlated functional status among segregating V segments might reflect linkage disequilibrium, but an unknown experimental factor could not be ruled out. Some IMGT-functional V segments, including TRBV6-2 and TRBV6-3, could not be distinguished by the 87-base-pair reads and were therefore excluded. Because some donors lacked HLA typing at each locus, the association tests relied only on the typed subset. A cluster of highly shared sequence variants was judged likely to be a technical artifact of the sequencing pipeline. According to a later genetic analysis, donors in an Asian-associated ancestry cluster had fewer N-insertions in productive TCRs than the roughly 670-donor mean. A later genetic analysis associated a missense DCLRE1C variant with V-gene and J-gene trimming of TCR beta chains, and an independent cohort replicated the association. It was suggested by the authors that the approach could potentially be generalized to other disease states and immunological phenotypes. In a later analysis, most CMV-associated TCR beta chains were found to appear HLA-restricted, with HLA associations seemingly driven largely by CMV exposure.

In total, around 600 healthy bone marrow donors made up the cohort. At the time of sampling, all cohort members were nominally healthy, though unrecorded immune exposures were likely present. The donor tested CMV seronegative and was one of the 352 seronegative cohort members. A peripheral blood sample was collected from each donor, and TCR beta sequencing was performed on peripheral blood mononuclear cells. Genomic DNA was extracted from the blood cell samples with the Qiagen DNeasy Blood Extraction Kit. The specimen was PBMCs. This sequence uses TRBV28 and TRBJ2-1; TRBD2 lines up with 9 middle nucleotides. This TCR was sampled from a woman between 35 and 50 years old in good health and CMV-seronegative. The nucleotide sequence reads as follows: TGTGCCAGCAGTGTAGCGGGAGTGCGTTCCTACAATGAGCAGTTCTTC. Translated, this is CASSVAGVRSYNEQFF.